This T cell receptor (beta chain) was captured in a study of shared clonotypes between healthy human individuals. The CDR3 sequence is 15 residues long. V trimming: 5 bases; J trimming: 7 bases; junction bases outside the gene matches: 10. CDR1 MNHEY and CDR2 SMNVEV come from the germline V gene (reference sequence). This table comes from immunoSEQ multiplex PCR, and its TCRdb copy is limited to in-frame clones, with some not included. The profile shows roughly 700,000 clones, around two thirds of them singletons. This chain connects TRBV27 to TRBJ2-1; 8 bases agree with TRBD1. Sequenced material: memory CD4+ T cells sorted from blood. Specified subset: CD45RA-negative fraction. This clonotype originated in a woman aged 30 to 39 in good health. Here the CDR3 reads CASSLFRGPLNEQFF. The CDR3 DNA reads TGTGCCAGCAGTCTCTTCAGGGGGCCCTTGAATGAGCAGTTCTTC.